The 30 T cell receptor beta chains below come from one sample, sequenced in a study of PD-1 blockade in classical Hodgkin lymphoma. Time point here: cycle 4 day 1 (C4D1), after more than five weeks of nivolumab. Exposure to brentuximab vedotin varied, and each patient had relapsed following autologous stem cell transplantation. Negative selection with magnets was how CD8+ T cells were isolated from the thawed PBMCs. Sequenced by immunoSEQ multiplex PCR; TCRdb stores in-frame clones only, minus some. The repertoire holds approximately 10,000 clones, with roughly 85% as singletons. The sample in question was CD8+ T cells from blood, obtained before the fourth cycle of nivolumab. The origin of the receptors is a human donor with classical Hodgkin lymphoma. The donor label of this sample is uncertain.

CDR3 DNA sequence: TGTGCCAGCAGCCAGGTCCAGGGGGGGGATGCAACTAATGAAAAACTGTTTTTT. Encoded protein: CASSQVQGGDATNEKLFF. The chain is built from TRBV4-2 and TRBJ1-4; 7 bases fit TRBD1. With 3 bases clipped from V and 0 bases from J, the junction kept 10 bases outside the gene matches. Germline V lookup: CDR1 LGHNA, CDR2 YNFKEQ. This CDR3 has 18 amino acids.

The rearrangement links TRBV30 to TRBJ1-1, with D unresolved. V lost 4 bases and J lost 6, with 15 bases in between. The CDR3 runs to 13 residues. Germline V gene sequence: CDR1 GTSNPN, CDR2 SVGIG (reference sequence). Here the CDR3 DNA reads TGTGCCTGGACGGGCTCGCGGGGTTCTGAAGCTTTCTTT. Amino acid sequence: CAWTGSRGSEAFF.

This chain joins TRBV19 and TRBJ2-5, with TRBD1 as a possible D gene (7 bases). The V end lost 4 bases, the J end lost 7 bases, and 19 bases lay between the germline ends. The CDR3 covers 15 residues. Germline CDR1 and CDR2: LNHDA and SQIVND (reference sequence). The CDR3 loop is CASSTSGGSWGTQYF. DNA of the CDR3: TGTGCCAGTAGTACCTCAGGGGGGTCTTGGGGGACCCAGTACTTC.

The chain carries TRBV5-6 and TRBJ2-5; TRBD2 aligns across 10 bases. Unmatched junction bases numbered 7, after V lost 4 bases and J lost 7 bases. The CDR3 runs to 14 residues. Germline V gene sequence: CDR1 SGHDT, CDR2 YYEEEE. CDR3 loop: CASSRTSGPGTQYF. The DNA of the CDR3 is TGTGCCAGCAGCCGGACTAGCGGCCCGGGGACCCAGTACTTC.

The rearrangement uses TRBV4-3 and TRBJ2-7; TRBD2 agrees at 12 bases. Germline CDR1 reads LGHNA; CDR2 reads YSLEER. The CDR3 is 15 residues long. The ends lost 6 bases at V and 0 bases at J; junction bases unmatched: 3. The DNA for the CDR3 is TGCGCCAGCAGTCCGACTAGCGGGAGCTCCTACGAGCAGTACTTC. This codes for CASSPTSGSSYEQYF.

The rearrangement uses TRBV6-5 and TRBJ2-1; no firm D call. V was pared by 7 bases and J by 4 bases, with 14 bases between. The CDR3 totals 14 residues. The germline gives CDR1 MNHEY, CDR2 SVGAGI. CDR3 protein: CASNSLMGYNEQFF. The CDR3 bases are TGTGCCAGCAACTCCCTTATGGGGTACAATGAGCAGTTCTTC.

This chain's CDR3 is CASSYSGLGGETQYF. Written as DNA, the CDR3 is TGTGCCAGCAGTTACTCGGGTTTGGGCGGAGAGACCCAGTACTTC. The V call is TRBV6-5, the J call TRBJ2-5; D is ambiguous. Germline CDR1 and CDR2: MNHEY and SVGAGI. The CDR3 sequence is 15 residues long. V was shortened by 0 bases and J by 4 bases, with 12 bases between the two germline ends.

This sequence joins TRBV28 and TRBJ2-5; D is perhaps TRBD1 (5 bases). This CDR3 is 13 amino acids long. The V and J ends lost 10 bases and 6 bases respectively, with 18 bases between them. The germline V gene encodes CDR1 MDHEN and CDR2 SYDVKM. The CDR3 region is CATLQGWGKTQYF. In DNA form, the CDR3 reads TGTGCCACCCTCCAGGGATGGGGTAAGACCCAGTACTTC.

The CDR3 nucleotides read TGTGCCTGGAACCCGGACAGGATAAGCTCCTACGAGCAGTACTTC. It specifies CAWNPDRISSYEQYF. This chain connects TRBV30 to TRBJ2-7, with TRBD1 identical over 7 bases. The CDR3 has 15 amino acids. Germline V gene data show CDR1 as GTSNPN and CDR2 as SVGIG (reference sequence). The V segment lost 4 bases and the J segment 0 bases; nucleotides outside the gene matches: 9.

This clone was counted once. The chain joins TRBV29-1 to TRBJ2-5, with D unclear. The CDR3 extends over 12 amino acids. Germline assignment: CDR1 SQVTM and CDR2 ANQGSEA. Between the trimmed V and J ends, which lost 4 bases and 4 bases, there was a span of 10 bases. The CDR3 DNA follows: TGCAGCGTTGGGGGTAGTACAGAGACCCAGTACTTC. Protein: CSVGGSTETQYF.

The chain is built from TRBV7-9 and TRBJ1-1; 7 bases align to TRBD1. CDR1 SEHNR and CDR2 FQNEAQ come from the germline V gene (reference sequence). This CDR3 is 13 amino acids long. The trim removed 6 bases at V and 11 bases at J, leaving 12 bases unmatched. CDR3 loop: CASRSGTAEVAFF. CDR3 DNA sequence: TGTGCCAGCAGATCTGGGACAGCCGAAGTCGCTTTCTTT.

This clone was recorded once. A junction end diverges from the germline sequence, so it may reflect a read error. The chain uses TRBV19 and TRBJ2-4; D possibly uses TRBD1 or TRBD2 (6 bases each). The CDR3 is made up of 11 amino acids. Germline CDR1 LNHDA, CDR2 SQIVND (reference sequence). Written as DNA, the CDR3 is TGTGCCACTATCGGAGGGGGGATTCTGTACTTC. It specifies CATIGGGILYF. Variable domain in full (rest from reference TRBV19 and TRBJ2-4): DGGITQSPKYLFRKEGQNVTLSCEQNLNHDAMYWYRQDPGQGLRLIYYSQIVNDFQKGDIAEGYSVSREKKESFPLTVTSAQKNPTAFYLCATIGGGILYFGAGTRLSVL.

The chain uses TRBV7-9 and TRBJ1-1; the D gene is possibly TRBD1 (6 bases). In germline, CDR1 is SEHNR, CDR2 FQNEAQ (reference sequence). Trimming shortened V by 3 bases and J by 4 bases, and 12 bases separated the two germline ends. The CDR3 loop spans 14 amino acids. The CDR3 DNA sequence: TGTGCCAGCAGCTTGTCGGACAGCGGCACTGAAGCTTTCTTT. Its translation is CASSLSDSGTEAFF.

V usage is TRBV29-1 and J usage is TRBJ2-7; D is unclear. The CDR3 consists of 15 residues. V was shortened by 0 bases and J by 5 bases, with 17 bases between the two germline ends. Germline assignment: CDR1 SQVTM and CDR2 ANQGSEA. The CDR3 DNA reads TGCAGCGTTGAAGATTCCTCCACAGTCGTCCACGAGCAGTACTTC. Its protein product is CSVEDSSTVVHEQYF.

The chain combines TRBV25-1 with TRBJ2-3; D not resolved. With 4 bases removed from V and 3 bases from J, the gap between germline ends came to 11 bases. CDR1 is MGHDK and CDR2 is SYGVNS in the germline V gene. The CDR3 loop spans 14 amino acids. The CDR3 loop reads CASSAEGWTDTQYF. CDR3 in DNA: TGTGCCAGCAGTGCGGAAGGGTGGACAGATACGCAGTATTTT.

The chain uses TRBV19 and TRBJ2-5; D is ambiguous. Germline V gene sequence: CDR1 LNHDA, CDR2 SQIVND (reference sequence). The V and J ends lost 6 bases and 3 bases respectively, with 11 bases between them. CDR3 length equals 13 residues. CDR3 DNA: TGTGCCAGTAGAATGCAGGCAGAAGAGACCCAGTACTTC. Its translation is CASRMQAEETQYF.

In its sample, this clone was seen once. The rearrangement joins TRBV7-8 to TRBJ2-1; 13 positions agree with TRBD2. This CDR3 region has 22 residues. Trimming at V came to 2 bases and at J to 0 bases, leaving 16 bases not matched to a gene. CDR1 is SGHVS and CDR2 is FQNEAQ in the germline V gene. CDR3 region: CASSLSPGVGLAGRSSYNEQFF. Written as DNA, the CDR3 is TGTGCCAGCAGCTTATCCCCCGGCGTGGGACTAGCGGGACGAAGCTCCTACAATGAGCAGTTCTTC.

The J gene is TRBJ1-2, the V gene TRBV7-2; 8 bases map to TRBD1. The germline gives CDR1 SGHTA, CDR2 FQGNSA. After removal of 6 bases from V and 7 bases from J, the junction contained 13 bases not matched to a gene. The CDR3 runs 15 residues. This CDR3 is CASRARDRGESGYTF. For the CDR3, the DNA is TGTGCCAGCAGGGCAAGAGACAGGGGTGAAAGTGGCTACACCTTC.

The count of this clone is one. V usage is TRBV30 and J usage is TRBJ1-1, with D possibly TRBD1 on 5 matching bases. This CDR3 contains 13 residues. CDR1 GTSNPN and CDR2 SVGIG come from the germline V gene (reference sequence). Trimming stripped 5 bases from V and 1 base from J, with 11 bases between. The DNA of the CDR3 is TGTGCCTGGGAAGACGGGGGGAACACTGAAGCTTTCTTT. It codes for CAWEDGGNTEAFF.

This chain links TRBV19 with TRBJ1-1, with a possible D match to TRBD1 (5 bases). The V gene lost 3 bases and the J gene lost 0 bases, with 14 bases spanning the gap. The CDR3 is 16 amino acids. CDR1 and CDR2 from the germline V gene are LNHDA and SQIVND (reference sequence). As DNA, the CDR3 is TGTGCCAGTAGTATGCGTGGACACGCGATGAACACTGAAGCTTTCTTT. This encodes CASSMRGHAMNTEAFF.

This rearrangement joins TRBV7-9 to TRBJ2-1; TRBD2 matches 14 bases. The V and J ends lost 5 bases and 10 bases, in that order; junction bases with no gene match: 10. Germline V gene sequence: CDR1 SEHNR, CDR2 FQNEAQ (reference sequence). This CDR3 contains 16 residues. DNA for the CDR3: TGTGCCAGCAGCCCCAAGACTAGCGGGAGGGCCTTAGAGCAGTTCTTC. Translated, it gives CASSPKTSGRALEQFF.

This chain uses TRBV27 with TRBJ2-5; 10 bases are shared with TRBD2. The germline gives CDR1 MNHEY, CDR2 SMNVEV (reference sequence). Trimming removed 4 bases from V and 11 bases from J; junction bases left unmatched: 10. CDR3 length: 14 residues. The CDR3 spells CASSSAGLAYEQYF. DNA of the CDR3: TGTGCCAGCAGTTCCGCGGGACTAGCGTATGAGCAGTACTTC.

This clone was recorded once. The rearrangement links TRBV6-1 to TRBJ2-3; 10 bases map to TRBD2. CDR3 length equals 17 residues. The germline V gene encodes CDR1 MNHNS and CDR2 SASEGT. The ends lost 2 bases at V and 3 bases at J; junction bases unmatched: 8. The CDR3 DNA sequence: TGTGCCAGCAGTGAAACCGAGCGGGAGGGCCTGACAGATACGCAGTATTTT. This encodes CASSETEREGLTDTQYF.

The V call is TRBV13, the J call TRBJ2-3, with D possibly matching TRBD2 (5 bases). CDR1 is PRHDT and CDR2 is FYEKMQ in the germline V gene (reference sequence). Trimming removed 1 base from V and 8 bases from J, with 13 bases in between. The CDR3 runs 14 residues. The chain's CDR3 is CASSLVGSAGTQYF. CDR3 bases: TGTGCCAGCAGCTTAGTTGGGAGCGCGGGTACGCAGTATTTT. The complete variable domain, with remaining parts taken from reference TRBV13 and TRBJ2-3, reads AAGVIQSPRHLIKEKRETATLKCYPIPRHDTVYWYQQGPGQDPQFLISFYEKMQSDKGSIPDRFSAQQFSDYHSELNMSSLELGDSALYFCASSLVGSAGTQYFGPGTRLTVL.

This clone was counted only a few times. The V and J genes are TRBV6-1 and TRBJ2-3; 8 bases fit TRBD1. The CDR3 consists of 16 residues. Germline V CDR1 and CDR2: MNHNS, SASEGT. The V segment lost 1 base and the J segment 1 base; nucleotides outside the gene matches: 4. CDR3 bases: TGTGCCAGCAGTGAAGTCCCAGGGGGCGGCACAGATACGCAGTATTTT. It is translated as CASSEVPGGGTDTQYF.

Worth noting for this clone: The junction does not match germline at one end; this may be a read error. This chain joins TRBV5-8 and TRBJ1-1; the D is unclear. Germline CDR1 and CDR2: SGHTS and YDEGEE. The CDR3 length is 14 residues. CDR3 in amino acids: CTSSFAAGNTEAFF. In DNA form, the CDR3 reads TGTACCAGCAGCTTCGCCGCGGGGAACACTGAAGCTTTCTTT.

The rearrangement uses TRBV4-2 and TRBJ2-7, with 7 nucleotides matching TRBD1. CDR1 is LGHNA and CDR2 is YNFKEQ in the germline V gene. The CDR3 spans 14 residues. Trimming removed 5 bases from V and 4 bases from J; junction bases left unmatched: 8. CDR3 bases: TGTGCCAGCAGCGACCGGGACAGTGGTTACGAGCAGTACTTC. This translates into CASSDRDSGYEQYF.

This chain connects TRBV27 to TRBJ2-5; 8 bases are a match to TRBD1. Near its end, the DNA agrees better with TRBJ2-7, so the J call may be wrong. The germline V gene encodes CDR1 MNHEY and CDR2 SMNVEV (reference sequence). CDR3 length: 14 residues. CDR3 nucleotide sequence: TGTGCCAGCAGTTTGGACAGGGCCCACTACGAGCAGTACTTC. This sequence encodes CASSLDRAHYEQYF.

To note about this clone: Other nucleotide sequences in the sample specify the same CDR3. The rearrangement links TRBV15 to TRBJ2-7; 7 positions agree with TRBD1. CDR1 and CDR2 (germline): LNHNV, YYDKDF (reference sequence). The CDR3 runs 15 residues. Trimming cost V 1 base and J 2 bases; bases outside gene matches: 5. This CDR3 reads CATSRVRDSPYEQYF. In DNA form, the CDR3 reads TGTGCCACCAGCAGAGTCCGGGACAGCCCCTACGAGCAGTACTTC.

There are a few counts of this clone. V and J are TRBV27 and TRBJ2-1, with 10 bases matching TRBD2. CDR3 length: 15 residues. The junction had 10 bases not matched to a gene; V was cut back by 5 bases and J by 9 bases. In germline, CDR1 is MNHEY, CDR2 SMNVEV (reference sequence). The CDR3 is CASSPTSGLIGEQFF. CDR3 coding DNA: TGTGCCAGCAGTCCGACTAGCGGGTTGATTGGTGAGCAGTTCTTC.